The 4 T cell receptor beta chains below were found in one sample sequenced in a study of T cell responses to AZD1222 COVID-19 vaccine. The repertoire was sequenced with immunoSEQ multiplex PCR; TCRdb's copy has only in-frame clones and lacks some. The data contain fewer than 120,000 clones, about nine tenths of them singletons. The sample in question was peripheral blood, obtained on day 0 of AZD1222 vaccination. These receptors originate from an adult in good health.

The J gene is TRBJ1-4, the V gene TRBV7-9, with D perhaps TRBD1 (5 bases). Between the trimmed V and J ends, which lost 4 bases and 7 bases, there was a span of 16 bases. The CDR3 spans 15 residues. Germline CDR1 and CDR2: SEHNR and FQNEAQ (reference sequence). The CDR3 DNA is TGTGCCAGCAGCTCTGGGGGGGTAGATAGTGAAAAACTGTTTTTT. This sequence encodes CASSSGGVDSEKLFF.

This sequence joins TRBV7-3 and TRBJ1-1; D is undetermined. Germline loops: CDR1 SGHTA, CDR2 FQGTGA. Trimming pared 2 bases from V and 0 bases from J, leaving 10 bases between. This CDR3 spans 15 amino acids. The CDR3 protein is CASSLSAGMNTEAFF. CDR3 bases: TGTGCCAGCAGCTTATCTGCAGGCATGAACACTGAAGCTTTCTTT. Complete variable domain (other parts from reference TRBV7-3 and TRBJ1-1): GAGVSQTPSNKVTEKGKYVELRCDPISGHTALYWYRQSLGQGPEFLIYFQGTGAADDSGLPNDRFFAVRPEGSVSTLKIQRTERGDSAVYLCASSLSAGMNTEAFFGQGTRLTVV.

The chain recombines TRBV18 with TRBJ2-1, with unresolved D. The CDR3 loop spans 15 amino acids. V lost 3 bases and J 5 bases, leaving 14 bases between the germline ends. CDR1 KGHSH and CDR2 LQKENI come from the germline V gene. Written as DNA, the CDR3 is TGTGCCAGCTCACCCTGGGCAGGTTTCGACAATGAGCAGTTCTTC. Translated, it gives CASSPWAGFDNEQFF.

The chain recombines TRBV6-5 with TRBJ1-6; D not certain. The CDR3 length is 15 residues. The germline V gene encodes CDR1 MNHEY and CDR2 SVGAGI. The ends were cut back, 0 bases at V and 6 bases at J, with 9 bases in the middle. CDR3 DNA: TGTGCCAGCAGTTACTCATGGGGAAGTAATTCACCCCTCCACTTT. It encodes CASSYSWGSNSPLHF.